The sample holds many counts of the clone carrying this T cell receptor (beta chain). Its target is not known. The presence of a unique molecular identifier marked each TCR cDNA molecule. One entry per CDR3 protein results from TCRdb running MiXCR on the 5' RACE reads. The repertoire includes under 8,500 distinct CDR3 sequences, 9.6% of them detected once, and roughly an eighth sits in the top ten. Germline-derived CDR1 and CDR2 are SGHAT and FQNNGV. The CDR3 has 13 amino acids. V shed 3 bases and J shed 3 bases, with 8 bases lying between them. Time point described: sample taken at primary tumor resection. The data were obtained in a study of spatial heterogeneity in lung cancer. Study-level background: The average appearance count of each unique TCR and UMI combination in raw reads was more than 8.5.

Notes on the study in general: Mutation counts in tumors were tracked by counts of expanded intratumoral alpha and beta TCRs.

The TCR sequence derives from a male donor with early-stage non-small cell lung cancer. This specimen was lung tumor tissue, taken at surgery. V is TRBV11-2 and J is TRBJ2-5; D is ambiguous. In DNA form, the CDR3 reads TGTGCCAGCAGCTTTAGAGGAAAAGAGACCCAGTACTTC. This codes for CASSFRGKETQYF.